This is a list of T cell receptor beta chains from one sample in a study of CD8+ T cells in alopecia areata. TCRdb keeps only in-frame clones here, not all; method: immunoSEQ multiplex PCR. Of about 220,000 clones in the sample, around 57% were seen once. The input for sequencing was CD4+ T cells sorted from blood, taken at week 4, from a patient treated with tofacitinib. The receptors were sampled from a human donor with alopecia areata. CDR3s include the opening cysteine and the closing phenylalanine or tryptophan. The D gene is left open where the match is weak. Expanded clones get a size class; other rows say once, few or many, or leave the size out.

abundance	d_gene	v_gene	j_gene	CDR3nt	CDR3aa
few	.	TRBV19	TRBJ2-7	TGTGCCAGTACCTCAGCAGCGCCGTCCTACGAGCAGTACTTC	CASTSAAPSYEQYF
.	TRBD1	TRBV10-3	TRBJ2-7	TGTGCCATCAGTGGGGGGACAGGACTGGGCTCCTACGAGCAGTACTTC	CAISGGTGLGSYEQYF
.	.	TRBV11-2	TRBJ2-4	TGTGCCAGCAGCTTGGAAGTTTTTCAGAACATTCAGTACTTC	CASSLEVFQNIQYF
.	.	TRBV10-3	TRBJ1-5	TGTGCCATCAGTGAGTCGTTAGACAATCAGCCCCAGCATTTT	CAISESLDNQPQHF
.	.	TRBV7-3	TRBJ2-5	TGTGCCAGCAGCTTCCGGCCGGGACAAAAAGAGACCCAGTACTTC	CASSFRPGQKETQYF
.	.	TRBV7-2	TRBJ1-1	TGTGCCAGCAGCTTAGTAACTGAAGCTTTCTTT	CASSLVTEAFF
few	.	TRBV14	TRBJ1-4	TGTGCCAGCAGCCAAGTTACTAATGAAAAACTGTTTTTT	CASSQVTNEKLFF
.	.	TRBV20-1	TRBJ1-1	TGCAGTGCTAAACGTGGGACTGAAGCTTTCTTT	CSAKRGTEAFF
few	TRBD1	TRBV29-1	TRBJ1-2	TGCAGCGTTGAGGCAGGGGGATATGGCTACACCTTC	CSVEAGGYGYTF
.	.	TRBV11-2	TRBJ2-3	TGTGCCAGCAGCTGGCGATCTAGGACAGATACGCAGTATTTT	CASSWRSRTDTQYF
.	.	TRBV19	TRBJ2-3	TGTGCCAGTAGTGGACCAACGGGGGGCGCAGATACGCAGTATTTT	CASSGPTGGADTQYF
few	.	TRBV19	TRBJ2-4	TGTGCCAGTAGAGGGTTCGCCAAAAACATTCAGTACTTC	CASRGFAKNIQYF
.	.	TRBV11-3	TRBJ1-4	TGTGCCAGCTCGCCGTGGTCTGAGGGCGAAGAAAAACTGTTTTTT	CASSPWSEGEEKLFF
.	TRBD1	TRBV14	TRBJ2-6	TGTGCCAGCAGCCCCGCTCCGGGACAGGGGGGTTCTGGGGCCAACGTCCTGACTTTC	CASSPAPGQGGSGANVLTF
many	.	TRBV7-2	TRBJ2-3	TGTGCCAGCAGCTTAATCGGCTTATTCACAGATACGCAGTATTTT	CASSLIGLFTDTQYF
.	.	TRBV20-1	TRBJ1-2	TGCAGTGCTTCCCTGGCCGACGGCTACACCTTC	CSASLADGYTF
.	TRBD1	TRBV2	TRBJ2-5	TGTGCCAGCAGACCATACAGGGGAGAGACCCAGTACTTC	CASRPYRGETQYF
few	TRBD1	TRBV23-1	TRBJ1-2	TGCGCCAGCAGCCGGGACAGGGACGACTATGGCTACACCTTC	CASSRDRDDYGYTF
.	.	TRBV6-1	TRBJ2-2	TGTGCCAGCAGTGAAGCGGTCGCCTCCGGGGAGCTGTTTTTT	CASSEAVASGELFF
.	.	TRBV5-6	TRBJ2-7	TGTGCCAGCAGCTTGTTAGGGCCGAGCTCCTACGAGCAGTACTTC	CASSLLGPSSYEQYF
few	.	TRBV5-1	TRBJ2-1	TGCGCCAGCAGCCTACAACAAACATACAATGAGCAGTTCTTC	CASSLQQTYNEQFF
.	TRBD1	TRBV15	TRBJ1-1	TGTGCCACCAGCGGAGGACAGGGGACGGGCACTGAAGCTTTCTTT	CATSGGQGTGTEAFF
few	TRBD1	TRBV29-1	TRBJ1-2	TGCAGCGTTGATGTGGGACAGGCGGAGGGCTACACCTTC	CSVDVGQAEGYTF
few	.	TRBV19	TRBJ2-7	TGTGCCAGTAGTATGAGCAACGAGCAGTACTTC	CASSMSNEQYF
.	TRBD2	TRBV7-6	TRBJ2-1	TGTGCCAGCAGCCCCCGACTAGCCATAGCGCGGGGCAATGAGCAGTTCTTC	CASSPRLAIARGNEQFF
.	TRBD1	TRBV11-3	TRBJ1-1	TGTGCCAGCAGCCTCCGGACAGGGAAAGGTGCTGAAGCTTTCTTT	CASSLRTGKGAEAFF
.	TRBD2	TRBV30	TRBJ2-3	TGTGCCTGGACTAGCGGACTCACAGATACGCAGTATTTT	CAWTSGLTDTQYF
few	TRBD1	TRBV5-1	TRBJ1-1	TGCGCCAGCAGCTTGCAGGGGGCGAAGGGTACTGAAGCTTTCTTT	CASSLQGAKGTEAFF
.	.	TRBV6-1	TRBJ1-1	TGTGCCAGCAGTGAAGGGTACGCAGGGATGTTCACTGAAGCTTTCTTT	CASSEGYAGMFTEAFF
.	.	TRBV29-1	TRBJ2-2	TGCAGCGTTGAGTGGTTTGGGACAACGAACACCGGGGAGCTGTTTTTT	CSVEWFGTTNTGELFF
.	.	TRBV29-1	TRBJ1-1	TGCAGCGTTGAAAGGCTTATGAACACTGAAGCTTTCTTT	CSVERLMNTEAFF
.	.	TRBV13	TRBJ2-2	TGTGCCAGCAGCTTACTTCCAGGGAAGTGGAACACCGGGGAGCTGTTTTTT	CASSLLPGKWNTGELFF
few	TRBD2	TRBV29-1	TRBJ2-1	TGCAGCGCGATGGGACTAGCAGGCTCCTACAATGAGCAGTTCTTC	CSAMGLAGSYNEQFF
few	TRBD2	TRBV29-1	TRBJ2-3	TGCAGCGCCAACCCCCTAGCGGAATCTAGCACAGATACGCAGTATTTT	CSANPLAESSTDTQYF
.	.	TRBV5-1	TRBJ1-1	TGCGCCAGCAGCTTGGAGGTCAGCAGGGGGAACACTGAAGCTTTCTTT	CASSLEVSRGNTEAFF
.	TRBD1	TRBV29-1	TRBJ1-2	TGCAGCGTCCTTAGACGACAGGGGGAATTTTCCGTTGGCTACACCTTC	CSVLRRQGEFSVGYTF
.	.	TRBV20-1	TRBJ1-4	TGCAGTGGAAAACAGGATGAAAAACTGTTTTTT	CSGKQDEKLFF
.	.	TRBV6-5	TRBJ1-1	TGTGCCAGCAGTTACTCAGGGGCTGAAGCTTTCTTT	CASSYSGAEAFF
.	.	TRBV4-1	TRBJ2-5	TGCGCCAGCAGCCAAGATGGTCCAGGGCTGTTGTTAGAGACCCAGTACTTC	CASSQDGPGLLLETQYF
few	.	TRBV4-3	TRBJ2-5	TGCGCCAGCAGCCAAGGACTAGTGGAGACCCAGTACTTC	CASSQGLVETQYF
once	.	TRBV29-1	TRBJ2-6	TGCAGCGTCGCAAACTTTGCCGGAGGGAGTGGGGCCAACGTCCTGACTTTC	CSVANFAGGSGANVLTF
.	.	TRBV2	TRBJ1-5	TGTGCCAGCTCGAACTTTTCGCCCCAGCATTTT	CASSNFSPQHF
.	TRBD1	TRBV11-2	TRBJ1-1	TGTGCCAGCAGCGGAGACAGGGACAGATGGCCTTTCTTT	CASSGDRDRWPFF
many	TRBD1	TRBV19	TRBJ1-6	TGTGCCAGTTCCGGACAGGGGAATTCACCCCTCCACTTT	CASSGQGNSPLHF
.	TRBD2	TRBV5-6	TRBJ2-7	TGTGCCAGCAGCTTGGGTATGGCTAGCGGGGGACGACGTCGGGAGCAGTACTTC	CASSLGMASGGRRREQYF